The 29 T cell receptor beta chains presented below share a single source sample, sequenced in a study of blood T cell repertoires in COVID-19. Profiling relied on immunoSEQ multiplex PCR, and the TCRdb table lists in-frame clones only, not all of them. Of some 200,000 clones listed, approximately 85% are singletons. Sequences were obtained from peripheral blood. The receptors shown here come from a woman aged 55 to 70 with acute or convalescent COVID-19.

The chain recombines TRBV28 with TRBJ2-7, with D perhaps matching TRBD2 (6 bases). Germline-derived CDR1 and CDR2 are MDHEN and SYDVKM. Trimming removed 5 bases from V and 11 bases from J, with 22 bases in between. This CDR3 region has 14 residues. The CDR3 nucleotides read TGTGCCAGCAGTCCCTGGACTACCCGAACCGGGGAGTACTTC. As protein: CASSPWTTRTGEYF.

The J gene is TRBJ2-1, the V gene TRBV27; TRBD1 matches at 11 bases. Germline assignment: CDR1 MNHEY and CDR2 SMNVEV (reference sequence). CDR3 length: 16 amino acids. The V gene end was trimmed by 5 bases and the J gene end by 8 bases; junction bases not matched to a gene: 11. DNA of the CDR3: TGTGCCAGCAGTCCGCCCCGGGACAGGGGGGTGGATGAGCAGTTCTTC. Encoded protein: CASSPPRDRGVDEQFF.

This chain connects TRBV6-5 to TRBJ1-1, with D maybe TRBD1 (6 bases). CDR3 length: 14 amino acids. With 2 bases removed from V and 9 bases from J, the gap between germline ends came to 16 bases. Per the germline V gene, CDR1 is MNHEY and CDR2 is SVGAGI. In DNA form, the CDR3 reads TGTGCCAGCAGTTACGGGGGGGCCTCTGGGAAAGCTTTCTTT. It codes for CASSYGGASGKAFF.

The V gene is TRBV3-1 (or the pseudogene TRBV3-2), the J gene TRBJ2-6, with D possibly matching TRBD1 (5 bases). Trimming took off 4 bases at V and 2 bases at J, with 15 bases between the two ends. CDR3 length: 17 residues. Germline V gene lookup returns CDR1 LGHDT and CDR2 YNNKEL (reference sequence). DNA of the CDR3: TGTGCCAGCAGCCCTCGCAGGGCAGGGACTGGGGCCAACGTCCTGACTTTC. As protein: CASSPRRAGTGANVLTF.

The sample holds one count of this clone. The V and J genes are TRBV6-5 and TRBJ2-5; 7 positions match TRBD2. The V gene end was trimmed by 1 base and the J gene end by 5 bases; junction bases not matched to a gene: 7. Per the germline V gene, CDR1 is MNHEY and CDR2 is SVGAGI. CDR3 length equals 15 residues. The CDR3 DNA follows: TGTGCCAGCAGTTACTATGTGGGAGGGAGGGAGACCCAGTACTTC. Encoded protein: CASSYYVGGRETQYF.

The rearrangement uses TRBV5-1 and TRBJ2-1, with 10 bases matching TRBD2. The CDR3 has 15 residues. V trimming: 4 bases; J trimming: 9 bases; junction bases outside the gene matches: 10. In germline, CDR1 is SGHRS, CDR2 YFSETQ. The CDR3, as DNA: TGCGCCAGCAGCCCCGGGACTAGCGCCAAAGGTGAGCAGTTCTTC. Residues: CASSPGTSAKGEQFF.

CDR3 in DNA: TGTGCCAGCAGCCTCACCACAGGGGCCTATGGCTACACCTTC. It translates to CASSLTTGAYGYTF. The chain uses TRBV28 and TRBJ1-2; TRBD1 agrees at 7 bases. The CDR3 totals 14 residues. The germline CDR1 and CDR2 sequences are MDHEN and SYDVKM. Losses at the gene ends were 6 bases for V and 4 bases for J; bases not matched to a gene: 8.

This clone was observed once. This chain connects TRBV10-3 to TRBJ1-1, with TRBD1 identical over 7 bases. The CDR3 is 14 residues long. Trimming cost V 5 bases and J 1 base; bases outside gene matches: 4. Germline V gives CDR1 ENHRY, CDR2 SYGVKD. CDR3 region: CAISTGVSNTEAFF. DNA of the CDR3: TGTGCCATCAGTACAGGGGTATCGAACACTGAAGCTTTCTTT.

The gene calls are TRBV28 and TRBJ1-5, with TRBD1 matching 9 bases. Germline V gives CDR1 MDHEN, CDR2 SYDVKM. The CDR3 spans 18 residues. Trimming removed 5 bases from V and 0 bases from J; junction bases left unmatched: 11. The chain's CDR3 is CASSQDRGIGYSNQPQHF. Written as DNA, the CDR3 is TGTGCCAGCAGTCAAGACAGGGGGATTGGTTATAGCAATCAGCCCCAGCATTTT.

CDR3 bases: TGTGCCAGCAGTTCCCAACCTCGTCTAGCGAGCCCCTACAATGAGCAGTTCTTC. This gives the protein CASSSQPRLASPYNEQFF. The chain couples TRBV28 to TRBJ2-1, with D maybe TRBD2 (6 bases). Germline CDR1 and CDR2: MDHEN and SYDVKM. CDR3 size: 18 residues. V gave up 4 bases and J gave up 2 bases, with 21 bases separating them.

V is TRBV18 and J is TRBJ1-2; weak D call: TRBD1 (5 bases). CDR3 length: 13 amino acids. Germline V lookup: CDR1 KGHSH, CDR2 LQKENI. V dropped 3 bases and J dropped 4 bases, with 9 bases sitting between them. CDR3 loop: CASSPDSGYGYTF. The CDR3 DNA sequence: TGTGCCAGCTCACCTGACAGTGGCTATGGCTACACCTTC.

This clone was detected a few times. The chain carries TRBV5-1 and TRBJ2-2; D ambiguous. Germline values: CDR1 SGHRS, CDR2 YFSETQ. The CDR3 is 15 amino acids. Deletions cut 1 base from V and 0 bases from J, with 7 bases between. The CDR3 DNA follows: TGCGCCAGCAGCTTGAACATCGCGAACACCGGGGAGCTGTTTTTT. Translation: CASSLNIANTGELFF.

The chain combines TRBV2 with TRBJ1-1; TRBD1 matches at 8 bases. Germline CDR1 and CDR2: SNHLY and FYNNEI. The ends lost 5 bases at V and 1 base at J; junction bases unmatched: 6. This CDR3 region has 15 residues. CDR3 residues: CASSRETGANTEAFF. The CDR3 region has the DNA TGTGCCAGCAGTCGAGAGACAGGGGCGAACACTGAAGCTTTCTTT.

The genes are TRBV30 and TRBJ2-1; the match to TRBD1 covers 11 bases. V was pared by 8 bases and J by 0 bases, with 6 bases of the junction left unmatched. Germline lookup yields CDR1 GTSNPN and CDR2 SVGIG (reference sequence). This CDR3 contains 15 residues. CDR3 in DNA: TGTGCCCGGGGACAGGGGGGAATCTCCTACAATGAGCAGTTCTTC. Its protein is CARGQGGISYNEQFF.

The rearrangement joins TRBV9 to TRBJ1-1; a weak D match, TRBD1 (6 bases). The CDR3 totals 14 residues. Trimming removed 2 bases at V and 4 bases at J, with 12 bases between. CDR1 is SGDLS and CDR2 is YYNGEE in the germline V gene. Written as DNA, the CDR3 is TGTGCCAGCAGCGTTGGGGGGGCGGGCACTGAAGCTTTCTTT. It codes for CASSVGGAGTEAFF.

The rearrangement uses TRBV27 and TRBJ1-2; TRBD1 agrees at 7 bases. The CDR3 consists of 14 residues. Trimming removed 5 bases from V and 3 bases from J; junction bases left unmatched: 6. CDR1 and CDR2 from the germline V gene are MNHEY and SMNVEV (reference sequence). The CDR3 DNA reads TGTGCCAGCAGTCCGGACAGGACGGACTATGGCTACACCTTC. This gives the protein CASSPDRTDYGYTF.

The genes are TRBV28 and TRBJ1-1, with D maybe TRBD1 (6 bases). CDR1 is MDHEN, CDR2 SYDVKM, per germline. The CDR3 is 14 residues long. V was clipped by 6 bases and J by 0 bases, with 11 bases between them. The CDR3 DNA sequence: TGTGCCAGCAGCCAAGGGGGTATGAACACTGAAGCTTTCTTT. Its protein is CASSQGGMNTEAFF.

This rearrangement joins TRBV5-1 to TRBJ2-1, with TRBD2 matching 11 bases. Looked up from germline, CDR1 is SGHRS and CDR2 is YFSETQ. The CDR3 totals 13 residues. J lost 9 bases, V lost 3 bases, and 2 bases had no gene match. This CDR3 reads CASSSGLAGEQFF. The CDR3 region has the DNA TGCGCCAGCAGCTCCGGACTAGCGGGTGAGCAGTTCTTC. The variable domain in full, with the rest retrieved from reference TRBV5-1 and TRBJ2-1, is KAGVTQTPRYLIKTRGQQVTLSCSPISGHRSVSWYQQTPGQGLQFLFEYFSETQRNKGNFPGRFSGRQFSNSRSEMNVSTLELGDSALYLCASSSGLAGEQFFGPGTRLTVL.

As to this clone: Distinct nucleotide sequences in the sample also encode this CDR3. J is TRBJ2-1 and V is TRBV20-1, with D tentatively TRBD2 (5 bases). With 3 bases removed from V and 5 bases from J, the gap between germline ends came to 5 bases. The germline V gene encodes CDR1 DFQATT and CDR2 SNEGSKA (reference sequence). There are 11 residues in the CDR3. CDR3 bases: TGCAGTGCTAGGGGAGACAATGAGCAGTTCTTC. Its translation: CSARGDNEQFF.

The gene calls are TRBV25-1 and TRBJ2-1; maybe TRBD1 (6 bases). The CDR3 extends over 15 amino acids. The V gene lost 6 bases and the J gene lost 2 bases, with 14 bases spanning the gap. Germline V gene lookup returns CDR1 MGHDK and CDR2 SYGVNS. The CDR3 DNA reads as TGTGCCAGCAGCCAGAGGGGGTCCCCCTACAATGAGCAGTTCTTC. It codes for CASSQRGSPYNEQFF.

V gene TRBV10-2 combines with J gene TRBJ2-3; 14 bases align to TRBD2. J gave up 1 base and V 6 bases, and 0 bases lay outside the gene matches. Germline V gene sequence: CDR1 WSHSY, CDR2 SAAADI. This CDR3 spans 15 amino acids. The CDR3 reads CASRGLAGGTDTQYF. The CDR3 nucleotides read TGCGCCAGCAGGGGACTAGCGGGGGGCACAGATACGCAGTATTTT.

V and J are TRBV21-1 and TRBJ1-1; the table names TRBD1, a call not compared with the DNA. TRBV21-1 is a recognized pseudogene. The CDR3 is made up of 14 amino acids. CDR3 sequence (DNA): TGTGCCAGCATGATTTTTAGGACAGACCTTGAAGCTTTCTTT. Protein sequence: CASMIFRTDLEAFF.

V is TRBV6-5 and J is TRBJ1-6; D is ambiguous. CDR3 length equals 15 residues. Per the germline V gene, CDR1 is MNHEY and CDR2 is SVGAGI. Trimming removed 6 bases from V and 9 bases from J, with 18 bases in between. Here the CDR3 reads CASSLEVGPSSPLHF. CDR3 DNA: TGTGCCAGCAGCCTGGAGGTCGGGCCCAGTTCACCCCTCCACTTT.

The chain links TRBV11-1 to TRBJ1-2; no clear D gene. Trimming shortened V by 5 bases and J by 4 bases, and 8 bases separated the two germline ends. In germline, CDR1 is SGHAT, CDR2 FQDESV (reference sequence). CDR3 length: 12 residues. The DNA for the CDR3 is TGTGCCAGCAGCCAGGAACCCTATGGCTACACCTTC. This translates into CASSQEPYGYTF.

V and J are TRBV5-8 and TRBJ2-2; TRBD1 matches 10 bases. V was clipped by 3 bases and J by 4 bases; unmatched bases: 3. The CDR3 runs 15 residues. In germline, CDR1 is SGHTS, CDR2 YDEGEE. CDR3 region: CASSSGQGFTGELFF. The DNA of the CDR3 is TGTGCCAGCAGCTCGGGACAGGGGTTCACCGGGGAGCTGTTTTTT.

Written as DNA, the CDR3 is TGTGCCAGTAGTATGGGGCAGATATATGGCTACACCTTC. It codes for CASSMGQIYGYTF. V and J are TRBV19 and TRBJ1-2, with TRBD1 as a possible D gene (5 bases). The CDR3 consists of 13 residues. The V end lost 3 bases, the J end lost 5 bases, and 10 bases lay between the germline ends. The germline V gene has CDR1 LNHDA and CDR2 SQIVND (reference sequence).

This chain connects TRBV9 to TRBJ1-2; 7 positions match TRBD1. V shed 3 bases, J shed 4 bases, and the junction held 12 bases outside the gene matches. The CDR3 is made up of 16 amino acids. In germline, CDR1 is SGDLS, CDR2 YYNGEE. CDR3 in amino acids: CASSAGRQGPSYGYTF. The CDR3 coding sequence is TGTGCCAGCAGCGCCGGGCGACAGGGCCCCTCCTATGGCTACACCTTC.

The chain combines TRBV5-4 with TRBJ2-3; 8 nucleotides agree with TRBD1. The ends lost 4 bases at V and 0 bases at J; junction bases unmatched: 10. The CDR3 loop spans 17 amino acids. Per germline, CDR1 SGHNT and CDR2 YYREEE (reference sequence). The CDR3 protein is CASSPLSRDRSTDTQYF. In DNA form, the CDR3 reads TGTGCCAGCAGCCCCCTATCCCGGGACAGGAGCACAGATACGCAGTATTTT.

The V call is TRBV19, the J call TRBJ1-2; no clear D. From germline, CDR1 is LNHDA and CDR2 SQIVND (reference sequence). V lost 7 bases and J lost 4, with 19 bases in between. The length of the CDR3 is 15 residues. The CDR3 is CASTIGGEGPYGYTF. The CDR3 DNA reads as TGTGCCAGTACAATCGGCGGGGAGGGCCCCTATGGCTACACCTTC.